What follows describes a single TCR beta chain. Seattle researchers signed up patients amid active infection and tracked them longitudinally. This entry is derived from a study of blood T cell repertoires in COVID-19. Study details: The study drew acute and convalescent COVID-19 samples from the United States, Italy and Spain. PBMCs, B-cell-depleted T cells, or T cells were the source of the cDNA or gDNA that made up the material.

CDR1 and CDR2 (germline): SGHTA, FQGNSA. V lost 2 bases and J lost 4; bases outside the gene matches: 3. The CDR3 length is 14 residues. Original processing notes: Reference gene primer amplification gave nucleated cell count estimates. Only in-frame clones appear in the TCRdb table, and some are missing; sequencing was by immunoSEQ multiplex PCR. V and J calls and clone size come straight from that table; D and trimming were deduced from the DNA. The repertoire holds 150,000 to 200,000 clones, about four fifths seen once, with less than 3% in the top ten. The rearrangement uses TRBV7-2 and TRBJ1-2, with TRBD1 matching over 8 bases. What was sequenced was peripheral blood. This sequence originates from a woman at least 80 years old with COVID-19, enrolled during active disease. CDR3 in DNA: TGTGCCAGCAGCTTACGAGGGACAGGCTATGGCTACACCTTC. Translation: CASSLRGTGYGYTF.